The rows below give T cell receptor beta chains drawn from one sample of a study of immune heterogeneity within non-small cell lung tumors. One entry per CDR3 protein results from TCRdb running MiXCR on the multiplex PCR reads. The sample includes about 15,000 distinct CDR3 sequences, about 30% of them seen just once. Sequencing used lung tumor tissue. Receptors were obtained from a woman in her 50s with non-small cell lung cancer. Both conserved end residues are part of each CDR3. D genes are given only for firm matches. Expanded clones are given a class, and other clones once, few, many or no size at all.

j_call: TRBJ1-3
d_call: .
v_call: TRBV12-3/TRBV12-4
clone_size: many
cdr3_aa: CASSLWMGAGSGNTIYF
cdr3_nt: TGTGCCAGCAGTTTATGGATGGGGGCAGGCTCTGGAAACACCATATATTTT

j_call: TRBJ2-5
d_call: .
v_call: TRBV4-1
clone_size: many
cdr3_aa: CASSQDTGRETQYF
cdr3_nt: TGCGCCAGCAGCCAAGATACAGGGCGGGAGACCCAGTACTTC

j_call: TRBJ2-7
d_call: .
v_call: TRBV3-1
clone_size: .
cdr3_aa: CASSEGRVEQYF
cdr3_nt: TGTGCCAGCAGTGAAGGCAGGGTCGAGCAGTACTTC

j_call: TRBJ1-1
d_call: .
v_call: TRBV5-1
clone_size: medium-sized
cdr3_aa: CASSLTAAMNTEAFF
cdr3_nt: TGCGCCAGCAGCTTGACCGCGGCGATGAACACTGAAGCTTTCTTT

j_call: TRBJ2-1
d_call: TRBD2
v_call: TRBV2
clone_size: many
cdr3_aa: CASSISGRYNEQFF
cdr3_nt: TGTGCCAGCAGTATTAGCGGGAGATACAATGAGCAGTTCTTC

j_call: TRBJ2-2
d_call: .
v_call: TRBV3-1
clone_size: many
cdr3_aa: CASSQDRGSVVGELFF
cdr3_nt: TGTGCCAGCAGCCAAGACAGGGGAAGTGTAGTTGGGGAGCTGTTTTTT

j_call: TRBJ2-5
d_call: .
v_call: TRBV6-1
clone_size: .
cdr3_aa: CASSARLGGETQYF
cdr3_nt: TGTGCCAGCAGTGCCCGACTAGGAGGGGAGACCCAGTACTTC

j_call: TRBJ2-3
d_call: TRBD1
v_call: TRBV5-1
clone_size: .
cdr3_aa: CASPRDREADTQYF
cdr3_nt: TGCGCCAGCCCCCGGGACAGGGAGGCAGATACGCAGTATTTT

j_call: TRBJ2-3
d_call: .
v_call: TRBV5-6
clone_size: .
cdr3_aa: CASRTSTDTQYF
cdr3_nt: TGTGCCAGCAGGACTAGCACAGATACGCAGTATTTT

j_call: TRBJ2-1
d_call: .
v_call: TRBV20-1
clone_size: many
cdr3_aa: CSASPTTGSGLEQFF
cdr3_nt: TGCAGTGCTAGCCCCACAACGGGATCGGGTCTTGAGCAGTTCTTC

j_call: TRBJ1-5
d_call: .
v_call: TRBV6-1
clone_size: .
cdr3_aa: CASSEFGGQLSYGRAGEPQHF
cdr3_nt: TGTGCCAGCAGTGAATTTGGAGGGCAACTATCGTACGGGCGGGCCGGTGAGCCCCAGCATTTT

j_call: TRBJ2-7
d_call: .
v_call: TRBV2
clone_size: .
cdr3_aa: CASGPGNGPYEQYF
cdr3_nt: TGTGCCAGCGGTCCTGGGAACGGGCCCTACGAGCAGTACTTC

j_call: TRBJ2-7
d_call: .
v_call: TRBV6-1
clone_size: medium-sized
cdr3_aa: CASTLRDRTSYEQYF
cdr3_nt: TGTGCCAGCACTCTCCGAGACAGGACATCCTACGAGCAGTACTTC

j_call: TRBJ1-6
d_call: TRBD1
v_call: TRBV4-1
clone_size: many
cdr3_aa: CASSQGLRQGFRSPLHF
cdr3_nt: TGCGCCAGCAGCCAGGGCCTCAGACAGGGGTTTAGGTCACCCCTCCACTTT

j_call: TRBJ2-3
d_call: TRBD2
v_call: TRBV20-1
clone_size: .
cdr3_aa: CSADRAGGTDTQYF
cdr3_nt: TGCAGCGCCGACCGGGCGGGAGGGACAGATACGCAGTATTTT

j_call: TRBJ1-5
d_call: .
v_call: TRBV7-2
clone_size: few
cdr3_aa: CASSLLGDWPQHF
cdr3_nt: TGTGCCAGCAGCTTATTAGGGGACTGGCCCCAGCATTTT

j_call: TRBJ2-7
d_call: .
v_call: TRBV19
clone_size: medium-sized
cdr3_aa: CASSRGVASYEQYF
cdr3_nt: TGTGCCAGTAGTAGGGGGGTCGCCTCCTACGAGCAGTACTTC

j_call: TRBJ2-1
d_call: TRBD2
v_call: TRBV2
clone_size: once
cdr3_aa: CATGLALYNEQFF
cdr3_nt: TGTGCCACGGGACTAGCGCTTTACAATGAGCAGTTCTTC

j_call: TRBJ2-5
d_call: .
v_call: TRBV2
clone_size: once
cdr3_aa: CASSGRLQQTQYF
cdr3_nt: TGTGCCAGCAGTGGCCGCCTACAACAGACCCAGTACTTC

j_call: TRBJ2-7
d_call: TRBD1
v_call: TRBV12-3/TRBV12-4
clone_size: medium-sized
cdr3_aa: CASSASDRGPAEQYF
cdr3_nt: TGTGCCAGCAGTGCCTCGGACAGGGGGCCTGCCGAGCAGTACTTC

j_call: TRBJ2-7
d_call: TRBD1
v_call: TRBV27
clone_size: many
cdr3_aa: CASRKTGRSSYEQYF
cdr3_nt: TGTGCCAGCAGAAAGACAGGGCGTAGCTCCTACGAGCAGTACTTC

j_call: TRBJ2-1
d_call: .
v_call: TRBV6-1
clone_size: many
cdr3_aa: CASSGPDRGSGLAWNEQFF
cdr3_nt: TGTGCCAGCAGTGGCCCTGACAGGGGGTCGGGACTAGCATGGAATGAGCAGTTCTTC

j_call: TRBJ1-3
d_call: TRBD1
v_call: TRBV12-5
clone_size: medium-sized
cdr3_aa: CASGSRTGPSGNTIYF
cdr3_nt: TGTGCTAGTGGTTCCAGGACAGGCCCTTCGGGAAACACCATATATTTT

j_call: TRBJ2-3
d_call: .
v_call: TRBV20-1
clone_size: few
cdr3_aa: CSASRDAQGRDTQYF
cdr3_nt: TGCAGTGCTAGCCGGGACGCCCAAGGGAGGGATACGCAGTATTTT

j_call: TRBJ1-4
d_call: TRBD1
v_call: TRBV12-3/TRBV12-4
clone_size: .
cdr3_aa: CASSPTGGLNEKLFF
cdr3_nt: TGTGCCAGCAGCCCTACAGGGGGCTTGAATGAAAAACTGTTTTTT

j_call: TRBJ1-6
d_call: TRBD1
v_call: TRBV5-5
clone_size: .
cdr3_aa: CASSSGTASSYNSPLHF
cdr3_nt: TGTGCCAGCAGCTCCGGGACAGCCTCGTCCTATAATTCACCCCTCCACTTT

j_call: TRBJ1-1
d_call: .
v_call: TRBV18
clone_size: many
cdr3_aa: CASSPSRESTEAFF
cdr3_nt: TGTGCCAGCTCACCCAGCAGGGAGTCAACTGAAGCTTTCTTT

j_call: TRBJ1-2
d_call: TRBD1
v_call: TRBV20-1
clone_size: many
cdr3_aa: CSASPLDRNYGYTF
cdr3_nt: TGCAGTGCTAGCCCCCTGGACAGGAACTATGGCTACACCTTC

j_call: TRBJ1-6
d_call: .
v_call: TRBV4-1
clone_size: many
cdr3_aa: CASSQASEETLHF
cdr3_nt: TGCGCCAGCAGCCAAGCGTCAGAGGAAACCCTCCACTTT

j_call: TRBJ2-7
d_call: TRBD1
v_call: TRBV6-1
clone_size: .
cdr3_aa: CASSEGEQGLFYEQYF
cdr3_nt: TGTGCCAGCAGTGAAGGGGAACAGGGGTTGTTCTACGAGCAGTACTTC

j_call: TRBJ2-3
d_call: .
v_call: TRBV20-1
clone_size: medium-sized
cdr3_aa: CSAPTSTDTQYF
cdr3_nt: TGCAGTGCTCCTACTAGCACAGATACGCAGTATTTT

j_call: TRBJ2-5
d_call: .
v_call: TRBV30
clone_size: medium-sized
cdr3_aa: CAWSVRTRETQYF
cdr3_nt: TGTGCCTGGAGTGTACGGACACGGGAGACCCAGTACTTC

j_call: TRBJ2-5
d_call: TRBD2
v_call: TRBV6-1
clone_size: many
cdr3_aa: CASSDFWGGGSETQYF
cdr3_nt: TGTGCCAGCAGTGATTTTTGGGGGGGGGGAAGCGAGACCCAGTACTTC

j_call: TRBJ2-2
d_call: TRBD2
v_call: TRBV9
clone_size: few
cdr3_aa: CASSVGWWTSDTGELFF
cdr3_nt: TGTGCCAGCAGCGTAGGATGGTGGACTAGCGACACCGGGGAGCTGTTTTTT

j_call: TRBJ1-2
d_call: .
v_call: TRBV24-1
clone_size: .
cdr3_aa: CATSDLSAAYGYTF
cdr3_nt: TGTGCCACCAGTGATTTGAGTGCAGCCTATGGCTACACCTTC

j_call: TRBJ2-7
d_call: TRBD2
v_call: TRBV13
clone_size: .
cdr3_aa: CASSPRLGLGISSYEQYF
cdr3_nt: TGTGCCAGCAGCCCCCGACTGGGACTAGGGATCAGCTCCTACGAGCAGTACTTC

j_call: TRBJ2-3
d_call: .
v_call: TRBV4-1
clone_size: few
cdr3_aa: CASSQHGRSTDTQYF
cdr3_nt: TGCGCCAGCAGCCAGCATGGTAGAAGCACAGATACGCAGTATTTT

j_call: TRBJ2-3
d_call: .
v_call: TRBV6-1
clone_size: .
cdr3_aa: CTSSEWVERGGTDTQYF
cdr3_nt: TGTACCAGCAGTGAATGGGTGGAAAGGGGAGGCACAGATACGCAGTATTTT

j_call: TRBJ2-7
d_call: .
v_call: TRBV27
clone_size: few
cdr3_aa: CASSFGSGSSYEQYF
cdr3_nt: TGTGCCAGCAGTTTTGGTTCAGGGAGCTCCTACGAGCAGTACTTC